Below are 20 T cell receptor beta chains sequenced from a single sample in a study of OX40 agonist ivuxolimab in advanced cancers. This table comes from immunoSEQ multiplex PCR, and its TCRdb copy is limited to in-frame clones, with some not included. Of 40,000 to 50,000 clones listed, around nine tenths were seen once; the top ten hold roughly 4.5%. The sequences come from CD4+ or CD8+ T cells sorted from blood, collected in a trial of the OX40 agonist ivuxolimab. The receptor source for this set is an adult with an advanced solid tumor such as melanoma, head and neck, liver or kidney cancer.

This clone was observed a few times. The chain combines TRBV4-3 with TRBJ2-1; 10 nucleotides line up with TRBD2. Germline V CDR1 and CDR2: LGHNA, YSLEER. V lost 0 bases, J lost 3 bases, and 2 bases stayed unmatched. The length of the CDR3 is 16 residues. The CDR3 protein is CASSQEAGGHYNEQFF. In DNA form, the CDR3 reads TGCGCCAGCAGCCAAGAAGCGGGGGGGCACTACAATGAGCAGTTCTTC.

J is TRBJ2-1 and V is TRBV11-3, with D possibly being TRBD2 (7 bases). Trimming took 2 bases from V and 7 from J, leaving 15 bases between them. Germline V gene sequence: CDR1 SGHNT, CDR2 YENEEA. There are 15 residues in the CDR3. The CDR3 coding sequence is TGTGCCAGCAGCTTATTGGGGGGGCCTAATAATGAGCAGTTCTTC. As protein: CASSLLGGPNNEQFF.

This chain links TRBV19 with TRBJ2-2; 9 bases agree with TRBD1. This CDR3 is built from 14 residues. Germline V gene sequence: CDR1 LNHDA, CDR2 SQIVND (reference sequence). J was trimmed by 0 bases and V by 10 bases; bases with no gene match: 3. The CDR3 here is CATGQGSNTGELFF. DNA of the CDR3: TGTGCCACGGGACAGGGATCGAACACCGGGGAGCTGTTTTTT. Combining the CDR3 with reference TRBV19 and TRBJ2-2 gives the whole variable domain DGGITQSPKYLFRKEGQNVTLSCEQNLNHDAMYWYRQDPGQGLRLIYYSQIVNDFQKGDIAEGYSVSREKKESFPLTVTSAQKNPTAFYLCATGQGSNTGELFFGEGSRLTVL.

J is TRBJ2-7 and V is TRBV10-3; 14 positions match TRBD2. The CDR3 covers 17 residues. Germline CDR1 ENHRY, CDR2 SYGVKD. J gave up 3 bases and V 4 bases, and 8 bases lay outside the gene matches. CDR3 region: CAISGMTSGRASYEQYF. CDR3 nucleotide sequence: TGTGCCATCAGTGGCATGACTAGCGGGAGGGCAAGCTACGAGCAGTACTTC.

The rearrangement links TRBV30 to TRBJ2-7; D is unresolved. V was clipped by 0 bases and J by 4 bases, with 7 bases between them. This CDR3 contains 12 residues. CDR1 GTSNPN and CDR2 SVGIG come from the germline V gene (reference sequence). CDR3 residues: CAWSVVGYEQYF. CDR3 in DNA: TGTGCCTGGAGTGTCGTGGGGTACGAGCAGTACTTC.

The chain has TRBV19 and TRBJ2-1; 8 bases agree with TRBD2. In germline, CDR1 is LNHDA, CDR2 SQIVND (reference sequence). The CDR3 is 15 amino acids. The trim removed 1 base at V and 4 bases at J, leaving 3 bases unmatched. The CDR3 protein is CASSIAGTSYNEQFF. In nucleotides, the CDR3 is TGTGCCAGTAGTATAGCAGGGACTAGTTACAATGAGCAGTTCTTC.

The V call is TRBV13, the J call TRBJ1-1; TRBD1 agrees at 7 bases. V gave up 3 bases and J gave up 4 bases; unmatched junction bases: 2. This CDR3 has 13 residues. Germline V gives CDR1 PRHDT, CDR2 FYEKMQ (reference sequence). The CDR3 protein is CASSLTGTTEAFF. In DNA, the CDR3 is TGTGCCAGCAGCTTGACAGGGACCACTGAAGCTTTCTTT.

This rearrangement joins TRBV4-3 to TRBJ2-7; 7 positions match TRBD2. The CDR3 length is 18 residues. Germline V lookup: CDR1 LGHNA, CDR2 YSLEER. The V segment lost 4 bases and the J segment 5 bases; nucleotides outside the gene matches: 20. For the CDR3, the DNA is TGCGCCAGCAGCCCCCACATGGGGCTCGGGAGCGGGATCGACGAGCAGTACTTC. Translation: CASSPHMGLGSGIDEQYF.

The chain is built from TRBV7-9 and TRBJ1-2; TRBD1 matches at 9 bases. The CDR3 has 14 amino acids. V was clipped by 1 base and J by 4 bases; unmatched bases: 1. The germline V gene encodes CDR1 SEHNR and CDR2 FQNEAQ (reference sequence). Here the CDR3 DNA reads TGTGCCAGCAGCTTAGACAGGGGGCTCTATGGCTACACCTTC. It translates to CASSLDRGLYGYTF.

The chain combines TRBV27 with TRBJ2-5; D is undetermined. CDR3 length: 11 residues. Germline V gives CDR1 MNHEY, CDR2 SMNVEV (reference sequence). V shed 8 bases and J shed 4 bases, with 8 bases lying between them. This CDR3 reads CASGVRETQYF. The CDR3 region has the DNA TGTGCCAGCGGGGTGCGAGAGACCCAGTACTTC.

CDR3 in amino acids: CASSFIESINEKLFF. CDR3 DNA: TGTGCCAGCAGTTTCATCGAGAGTATTAATGAAAAACTGTTTTTT. The J gene is TRBJ1-4, the V gene TRBV28; D unclear. Trimming took off 3 bases at V and 4 bases at J, with 12 bases between the two ends. CDR3 length equals 15 residues. Germline values: CDR1 MDHEN, CDR2 SYDVKM.

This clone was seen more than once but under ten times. The CDR3 region has the DNA TGTGCCAGCAGTTTAGGGGGGGCTAATGGTCCTGAAAAACTGTTTTTT. It codes for CASSLGGANGPEKLFF. The V gene is TRBV27, the J gene TRBJ1-4; D is perhaps TRBD1 (6 bases). From germline, CDR1 is MNHEY and CDR2 SMNVEV (reference sequence). V dropped 2 bases and J dropped 7 bases, with 17 bases sitting between them. The length of the CDR3 is 16 residues.

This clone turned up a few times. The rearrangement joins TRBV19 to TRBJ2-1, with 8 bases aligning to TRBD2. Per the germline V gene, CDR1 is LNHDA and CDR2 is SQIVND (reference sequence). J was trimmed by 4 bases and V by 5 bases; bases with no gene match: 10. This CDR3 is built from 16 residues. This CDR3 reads CASSRGAGAPYNEQFF. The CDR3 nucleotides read TGTGCCAGTAGTCGGGGAGCGGGAGCCCCATACAATGAGCAGTTCTTC.

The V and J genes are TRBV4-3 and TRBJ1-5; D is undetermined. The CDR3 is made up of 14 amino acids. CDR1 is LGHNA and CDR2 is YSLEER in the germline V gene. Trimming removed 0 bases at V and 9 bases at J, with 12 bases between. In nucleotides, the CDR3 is TGCGCCAGCAGCCAAGATGAAGGTTTGGGGCCCCAGCATTTT. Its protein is CASSQDEGLGPQHF.

CDR3 nucleotides: TGTGCCAGCAGCCCGAGTTCTGGGACGGACCGCTACGAGCAGTACTTC. It codes for CASSPSSGTDRYEQYF. The rearrangement uses TRBV11-3 and TRBJ2-7; possibly TRBD1 or TRBD2 for D (5 bases each). Germline V gene data show CDR1 as SGHNT and CDR2 as YENEEA. This CDR3 has 16 amino acids. Trimming removed 5 bases from V and 3 bases from J, with 20 bases in between.

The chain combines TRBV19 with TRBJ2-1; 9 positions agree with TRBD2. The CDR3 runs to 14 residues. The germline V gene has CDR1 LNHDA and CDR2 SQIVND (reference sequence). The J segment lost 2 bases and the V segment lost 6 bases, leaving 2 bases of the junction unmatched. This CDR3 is CASRTSGAYNEQFF. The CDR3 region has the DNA TGTGCCAGTAGGACTAGCGGCGCCTACAATGAGCAGTTCTTC.

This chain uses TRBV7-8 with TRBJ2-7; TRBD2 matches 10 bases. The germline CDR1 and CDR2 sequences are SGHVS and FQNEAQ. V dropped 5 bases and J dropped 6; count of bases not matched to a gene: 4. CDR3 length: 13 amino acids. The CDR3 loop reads CASSPRTSGEQYF. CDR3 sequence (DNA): TGTGCCAGCAGCCCTCGGACTAGCGGCGAGCAGTACTTC.

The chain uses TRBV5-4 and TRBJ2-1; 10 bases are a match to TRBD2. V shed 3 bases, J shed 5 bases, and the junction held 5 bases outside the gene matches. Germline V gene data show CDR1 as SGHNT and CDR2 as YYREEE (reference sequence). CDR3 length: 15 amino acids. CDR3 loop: CASSSLAGGDNEQFF. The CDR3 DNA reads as TGTGCCAGCAGCTCCTTAGCGGGAGGCGACAATGAGCAGTTCTTC. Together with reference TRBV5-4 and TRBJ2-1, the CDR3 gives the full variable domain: ETGVTQSPTHLIKTRGQQVTLRCSSQSGHNTVSWYQQALGQGPQFIFQYYREEENGRGNFPPRFSGLQFPNYSSELNVNALELDDSALYLCASSSLAGGDNEQFFGPGTRLTVL.

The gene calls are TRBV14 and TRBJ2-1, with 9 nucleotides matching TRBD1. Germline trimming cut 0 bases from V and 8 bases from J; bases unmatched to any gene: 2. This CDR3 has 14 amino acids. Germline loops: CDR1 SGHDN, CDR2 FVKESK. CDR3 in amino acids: CASSQEDRGDEQFF. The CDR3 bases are TGTGCCAGCAGCCAAGAGGACAGGGGCGATGAGCAGTTCTTC.

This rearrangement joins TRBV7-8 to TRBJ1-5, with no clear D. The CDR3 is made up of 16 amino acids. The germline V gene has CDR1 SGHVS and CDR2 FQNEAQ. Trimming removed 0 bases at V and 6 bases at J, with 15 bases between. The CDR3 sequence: CASSLAVGVISQPQHF. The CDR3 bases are TGTGCCAGCAGCTTAGCGGTGGGCGTGATTTCTCAGCCCCAGCATTTT.